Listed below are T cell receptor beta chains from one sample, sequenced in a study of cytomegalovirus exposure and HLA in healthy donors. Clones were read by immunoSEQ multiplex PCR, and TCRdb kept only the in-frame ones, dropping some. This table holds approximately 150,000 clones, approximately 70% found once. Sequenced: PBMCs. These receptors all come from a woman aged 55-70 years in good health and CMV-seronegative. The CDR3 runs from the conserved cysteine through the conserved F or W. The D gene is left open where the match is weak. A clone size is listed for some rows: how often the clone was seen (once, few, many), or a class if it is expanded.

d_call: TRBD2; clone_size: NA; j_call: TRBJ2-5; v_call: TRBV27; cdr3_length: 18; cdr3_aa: CASTATSGRASLQETQYF; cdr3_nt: TGTGCCAGCACAGCGACTAGCGGGAGGGCCTCGCTGCAAGAGACCCAGTACTTC
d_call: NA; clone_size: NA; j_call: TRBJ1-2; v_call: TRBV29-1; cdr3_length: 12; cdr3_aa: CSVDPGNYGYTF; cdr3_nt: TGCAGCGTTGATCCAGGGAACTATGGCTACACCTTC
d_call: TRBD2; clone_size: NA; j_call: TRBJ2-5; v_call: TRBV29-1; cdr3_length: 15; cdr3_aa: CSVTSGALRWETQYF; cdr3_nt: TGCAGCGTGACTAGCGGGGCCCTGAGGTGGGAGACCCAGTACTTC
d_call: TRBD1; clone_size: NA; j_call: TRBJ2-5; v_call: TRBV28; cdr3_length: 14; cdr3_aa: CASSLTGDQETQYF; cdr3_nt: TGTGCCAGCAGTTTAACAGGGGACCAAGAGACCCAGTACTTC
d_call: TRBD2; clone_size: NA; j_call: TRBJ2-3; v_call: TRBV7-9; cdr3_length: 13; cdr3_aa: CASRRGTSGVKYF; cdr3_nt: TGTGCCAGCCGGAGAGGGACTAGCGGGGTGAAGTATTTT
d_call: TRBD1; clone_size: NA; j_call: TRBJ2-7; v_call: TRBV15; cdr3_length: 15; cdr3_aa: CATSRDRTGSYEQYF; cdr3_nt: TGTGCCACCAGCAGAGACAGGACAGGGTCCTACGAGCAGTACTTC
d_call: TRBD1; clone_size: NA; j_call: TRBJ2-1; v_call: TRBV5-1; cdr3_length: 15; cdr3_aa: CASSLGQGFVNEQFF; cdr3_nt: TGCGCCAGCAGCTTGGGACAGGGTTTTGTAAATGAGCAGTTCTTC
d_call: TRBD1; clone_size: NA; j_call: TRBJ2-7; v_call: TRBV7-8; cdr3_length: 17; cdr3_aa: CASSLQTGQVGHYEQYF; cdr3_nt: TGTGCCAGCAGCTTACAAACCGGACAGGTCGGTCATTACGAGCAGTACTTC
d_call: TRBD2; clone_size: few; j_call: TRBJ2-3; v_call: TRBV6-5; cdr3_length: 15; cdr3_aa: CASSYGSGGTDTQYF; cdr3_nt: TGTGCCAGCAGTTATGGGAGCGGGGGGACAGATACGCAGTATTTT
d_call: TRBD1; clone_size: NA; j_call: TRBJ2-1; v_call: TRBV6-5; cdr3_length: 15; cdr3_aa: CASSSQGALGNEQFF; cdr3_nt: TGTGCCAGCAGCTCACAGGGGGCGTTAGGTAATGAGCAGTTCTTC
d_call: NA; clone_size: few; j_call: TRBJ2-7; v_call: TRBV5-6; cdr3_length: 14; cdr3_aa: CASSLDPGNHEQYF; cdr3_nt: TGTGCCAGCAGCTTGGATCCGGGGAACCACGAGCAGTACTTC
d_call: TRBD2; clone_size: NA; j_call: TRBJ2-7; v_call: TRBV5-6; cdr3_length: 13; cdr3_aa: CASRRGAEYEQYF; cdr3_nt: TGTGCCAGCCGGCGGGGGGCGGAGTACGAGCAGTACTTC
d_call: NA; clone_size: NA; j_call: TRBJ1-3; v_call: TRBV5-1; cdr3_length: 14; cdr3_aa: CASSPQGTGNTIYF; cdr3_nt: TGCGCCAGCAGCCCACAGGGAACTGGAAACACCATATATTTT
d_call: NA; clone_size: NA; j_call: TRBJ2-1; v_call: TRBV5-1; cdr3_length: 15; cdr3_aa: CASSPYGGDENEQFF; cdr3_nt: TGCGCCAGCAGCCCGTACGGGGGAGACGAGAATGAGCAGTTCTTC
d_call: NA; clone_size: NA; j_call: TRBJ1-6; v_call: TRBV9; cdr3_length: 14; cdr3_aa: CASSVRQGYSPLHF; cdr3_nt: TGTGCCAGCAGCGTAAGACAAGGATACTCACCCCTCCACTTT
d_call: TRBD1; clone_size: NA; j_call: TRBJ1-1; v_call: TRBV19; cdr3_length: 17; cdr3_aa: CASSIWVGSGRGSEAFF; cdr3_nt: TGTGCCAGTAGTATATGGGTCGGGTCGGGCAGGGGGAGTGAAGCTTTCTTT
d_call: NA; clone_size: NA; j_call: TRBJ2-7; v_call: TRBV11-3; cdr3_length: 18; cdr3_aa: CASSLGWRTGSPTYEQYF; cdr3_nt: TGTGCCAGCAGCTTAGGGTGGAGAACAGGGTCGCCAACCTACGAGCAGTACTTC
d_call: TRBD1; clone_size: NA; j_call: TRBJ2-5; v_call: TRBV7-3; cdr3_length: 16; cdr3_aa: CASSPGRDRRRETQYF; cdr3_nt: TGTGCCAGCAGCCCCGGGCGGGACAGGAGGAGAGAGACCCAGTACTTC
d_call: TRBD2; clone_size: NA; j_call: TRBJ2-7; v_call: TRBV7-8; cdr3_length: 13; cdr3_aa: CASSEWGESGKYF; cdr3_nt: TGTGCCAGCAGTGAATGGGGGGAGAGCGGGAAGTACTTC
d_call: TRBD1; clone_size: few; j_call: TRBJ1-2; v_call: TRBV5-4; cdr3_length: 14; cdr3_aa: CASSLMGQNYGYTF; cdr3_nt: TGTGCCAGCAGCTTGATGGGACAGAACTATGGCTACACCTTC
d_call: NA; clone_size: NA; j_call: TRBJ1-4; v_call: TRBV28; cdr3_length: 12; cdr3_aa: CAITGNNEKLFF; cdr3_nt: TGTGCCATCACAGGGAATAATGAAAAACTGTTTTTT
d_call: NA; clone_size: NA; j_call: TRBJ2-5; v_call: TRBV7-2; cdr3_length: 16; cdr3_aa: CASSRDTRRGLETQYF; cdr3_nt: TGTGCCAGCAGCCGGGATACTAGAAGAGGGCTAGAGACCCAGTACTTC
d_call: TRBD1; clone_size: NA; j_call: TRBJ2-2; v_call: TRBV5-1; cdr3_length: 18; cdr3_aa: CASSLEAVGQGRNGELFF; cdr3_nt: TGCGCCAGCAGCTTGGAAGCTGTTGGACAGGGTCGGAACGGGGAGCTGTTTTTT
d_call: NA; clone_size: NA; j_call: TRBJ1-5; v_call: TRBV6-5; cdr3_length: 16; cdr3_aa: CASSYSGVGSNQPQHF; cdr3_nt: TGTGCCAGCAGTTACAGCGGGGTGGGTTCCAATCAGCCCCAGCATTTT
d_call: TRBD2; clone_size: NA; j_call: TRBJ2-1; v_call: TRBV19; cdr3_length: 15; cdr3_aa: CASRRAGSSYNEQFF; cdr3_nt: TGTGCCAGTAGGAGAGCGGGGAGCTCCTACAATGAGCAGTTCTTC
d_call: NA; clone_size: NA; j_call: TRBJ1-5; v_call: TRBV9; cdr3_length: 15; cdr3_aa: CASSVAGDHNQPQHF; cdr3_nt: TGTGCCAGCAGCGTAGCAGGGGACCACAATCAGCCCCAGCATTTT
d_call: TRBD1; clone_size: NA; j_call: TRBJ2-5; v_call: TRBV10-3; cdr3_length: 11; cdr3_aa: CAISDQGEQYF; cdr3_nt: TGTGCCATCAGTGACCAGGGGGAGCAGTACTTC
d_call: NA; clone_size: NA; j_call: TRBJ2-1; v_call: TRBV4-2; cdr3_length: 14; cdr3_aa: CASSQDSGYNEQFF; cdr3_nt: TGTGCCAGCAGCCAAGATTCAGGGTACAATGAGCAGTTCTTC
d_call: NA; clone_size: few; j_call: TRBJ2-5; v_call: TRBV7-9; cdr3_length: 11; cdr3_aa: CASSPQETQYF; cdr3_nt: TGTGCCAGCAGCCCACAAGAGACCCAGTACTTC
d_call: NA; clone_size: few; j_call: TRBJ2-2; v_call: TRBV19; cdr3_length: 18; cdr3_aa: CASSEPQGLGGNTGELFF; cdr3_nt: TGTGCCAGTAGTGAACCCCAAGGACTAGGGGGAAACACCGGGGAGCTGTTTTTT
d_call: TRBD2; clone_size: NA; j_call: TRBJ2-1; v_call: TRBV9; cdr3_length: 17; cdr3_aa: CASSVEGVSGRIDEQFF; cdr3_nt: TGTGCCAGCAGCGTAGAGGGGGTTAGCGGGAGAATTGATGAGCAGTTCTTC
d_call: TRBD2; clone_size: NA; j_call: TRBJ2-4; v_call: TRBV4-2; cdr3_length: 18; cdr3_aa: CASSQESAGGTAKNIQYF; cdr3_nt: TGTGCCAGCAGCCAAGAGTCTGCGGGAGGGACGGCCAAAAACATTCAGTACTTC
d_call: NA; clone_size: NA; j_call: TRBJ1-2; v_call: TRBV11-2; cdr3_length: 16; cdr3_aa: CASSLDLGALVYGYTF; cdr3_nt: TGTGCCAGCAGCTTAGATCTGGGGGCGCTGGTCTATGGCTACACCTTC
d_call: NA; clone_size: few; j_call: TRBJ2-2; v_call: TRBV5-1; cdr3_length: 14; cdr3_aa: CASWVGGSTGELFF; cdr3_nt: TGCGCCAGCTGGGTCGGGGGATCCACCGGGGAGCTGTTTTTT
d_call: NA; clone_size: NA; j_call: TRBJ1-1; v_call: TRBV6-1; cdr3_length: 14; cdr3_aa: CASGDKNQGAEAFF; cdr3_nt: TGTGCCAGTGGGGACAAAAACCAGGGCGCTGAAGCTTTCTTT
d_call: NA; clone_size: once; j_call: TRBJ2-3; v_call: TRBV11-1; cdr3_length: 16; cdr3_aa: CASSLGGTRLGDTQYF; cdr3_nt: TGTGCCAGCAGCTTAGGGGGGACCAGACTAGGGGATACGCAGTATTTT
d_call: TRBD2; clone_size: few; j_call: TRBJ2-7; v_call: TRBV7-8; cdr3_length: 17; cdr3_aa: CASSLGLAGGQAYEQYF; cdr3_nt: TGTGCCAGCAGCTTGGGACTAGCGGGGGGGCAAGCCTACGAGCAGTACTTC
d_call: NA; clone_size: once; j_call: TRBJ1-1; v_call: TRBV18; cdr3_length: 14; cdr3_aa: CASSPHTQNTEAFF; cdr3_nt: TGTGCCAGCTCACCCCACACACAGAACACTGAAGCTTTCTTT
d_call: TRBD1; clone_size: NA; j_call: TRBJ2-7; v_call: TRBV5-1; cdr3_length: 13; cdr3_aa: CASSWVDRGEQYF; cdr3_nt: TGCGCCAGCAGCTGGGTGGACAGGGGCGAGCAGTACTTC
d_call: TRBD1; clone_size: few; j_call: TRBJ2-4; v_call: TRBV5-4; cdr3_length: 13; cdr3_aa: CASSVDRVGIQYF; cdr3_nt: TGTGCCAGCAGCGTTGACAGGGTTGGCATTCAGTACTTC
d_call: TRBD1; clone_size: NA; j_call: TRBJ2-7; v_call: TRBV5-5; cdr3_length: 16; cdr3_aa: CASSLLPGQASYEQYF; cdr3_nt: TGTGCCAGCAGCTTACTGCCGGGACAGGCCTCCTACGAGCAGTACTTC
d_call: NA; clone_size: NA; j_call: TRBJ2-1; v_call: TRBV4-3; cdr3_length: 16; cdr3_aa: CASSHRVGNSYNEQFF; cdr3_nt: TGCGCCAGCAGCCACCGGGTGGGTAACTCCTACAATGAGCAGTTCTTC
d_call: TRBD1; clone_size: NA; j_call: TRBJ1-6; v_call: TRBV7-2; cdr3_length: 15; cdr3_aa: CASSPEGQGASPLHF; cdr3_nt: TGTGCCAGCAGCCCGGAGGGACAGGGCGCTTCACCCCTCCACTTT
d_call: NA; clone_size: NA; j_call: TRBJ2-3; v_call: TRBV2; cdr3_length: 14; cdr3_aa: CASSRDMSTDTQYF; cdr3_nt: TGTGCCAGCAGCCGGGACATGTCCACAGATACGCAGTATTTT
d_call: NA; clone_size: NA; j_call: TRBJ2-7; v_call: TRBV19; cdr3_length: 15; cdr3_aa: CASSLGGPQIYEQYF; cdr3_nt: TGTGCCAGTAGTCTGGGGGGACCCCAAATATACGAGCAGTACTTC
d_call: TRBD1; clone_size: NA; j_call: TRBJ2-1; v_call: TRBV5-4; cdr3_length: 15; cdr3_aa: CASSLRQGSSNEQFF; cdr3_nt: TGTGCCAGCAGCTTGAGACAGGGAAGTAGTAATGAGCAGTTCTTC
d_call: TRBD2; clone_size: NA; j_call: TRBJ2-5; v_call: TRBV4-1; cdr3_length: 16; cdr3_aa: CASSQRLAANQETQYF; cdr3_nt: TGCGCCAGCAGCCAAAGACTAGCGGCGAACCAAGAGACCCAGTACTTC
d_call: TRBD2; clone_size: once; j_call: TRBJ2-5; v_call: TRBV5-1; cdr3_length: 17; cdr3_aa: CASSLGGTSGSRQTQYF; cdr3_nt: TGCGCCAGCAGCTTGGGGGGGACTAGCGGGAGTCGACAGACCCAGTACTTC